These 9 T cell receptor beta chains originate from one sample sequenced in a study of T cells after yellow fever vaccination. TCRdb used MiXCR to reprocess the 5' RACE reads, holding one entry per CDR3 protein. The table shows some 150,000 distinct CDR3 sequences, with approximately 10% occurring only once. The sample consisted of CD8+ T cells sorted from PBMCs, taken 15 days after the yellow fever booster vaccination. All receptors come from a man younger than 35 who received the YFV17D yellow fever vaccine.

V usage is TRBV25-1 and J usage is TRBJ1-1; D gene unclear. The CDR3 is made up of 14 amino acids. Trimming removed 6 bases from V and 4 bases from J, with 15 bases in between. Germline V gives CDR1 MGHDK, CDR2 SYGVNS. The CDR3 sequence: CASSHEGGPTEAFF. CDR3 in DNA: TGTGCCAGCAGCCACGAGGGAGGGCCCACTGAAGCTTTCTTT.

The rearrangement links TRBV4-3 to TRBJ2-2, with 7 bases identical to TRBD2. The CDR3 loop spans 17 amino acids. Germline V gene sequence: CDR1 LGHNA, CDR2 YSLEER. V lost 4 bases to trimming and J lost 1 base; unmatched junction nucleotides: 9. The CDR3 is CASSPRETGGNTGELFF. In DNA form, the CDR3 reads TGCGCCAGCAGCCCTAGAGAAACGGGGGGGAACACCGGGGAGCTGTTTTTT.

J is TRBJ2-7 and V is TRBV19; D possibly corresponds to TRBD2 (6 bases). This CDR3 is 19 amino acids long. Trimming shortened V by 4 bases and J by 0 bases, and 25 bases separated the two germline ends. In germline, CDR1 is LNHDA, CDR2 SQIVND (reference sequence). The CDR3: CASSKVPRGPEGSSYEQYF. The CDR3 DNA reads as TGTGCCAGTAGTAAAGTCCCCCGGGGCCCGGAGGGGAGCTCCTACGAGCAGTACTTC.

This sequence joins TRBV12-3 or TRBV12-4 and TRBJ1-1, with unresolved D. Trimming shortened V by 6 bases and J by 6 bases, and 14 bases separated the two germline ends. This CDR3 has 13 residues. CDR3 sequence reads: CASSSPGNPEAFF. CDR3 nucleotides: TGTGCCAGCAGCTCGCCGGGTAATCCTGAAGCTTTCTTT.

The V and J genes are TRBV9 and TRBJ2-5; 9 nucleotides match TRBD2. The V gene's germline CDR1 is SGDLS and CDR2 YYNGEE. V shed 6 bases and J 3 bases; nucleotides not matched to a gene: 9. This CDR3 is 15 amino acids long. The CDR3: CASNKWASGEETQYF. The CDR3 DNA follows: TGTGCCAGCAACAAATGGGCTAGCGGGGAAGAGACCCAGTACTTC.

A few counts support this clonotype. This sequence joins TRBV18 and TRBJ2-7; D might be TRBD2 (5 bases). Trimming took 2 bases from V and 5 from J, leaving 10 bases between them. Germline V CDR1 and CDR2: KGHSH, LQKENI. This CDR3 has 13 amino acids. Here the CDR3 reads CASSPAGFNEQYF. CDR3 nucleotide sequence: TGTGCCAGCTCACCAGCGGGTTTCAACGAGCAGTACTTC. The variable domain in full, with the rest retrieved from reference TRBV18 and TRBJ2-7, is NAGVMQNPRHLVRRRGQEARLRCSPMKGHSHVYWYRQLPEEGLKFMVYLQKENIIDESGMPKERFSAEFPKEGPSILRIQQVVRGDSAAYFCASSPAGFNEQYFGPGTRLTVT.

This clonotype showed up just a few times. The chain recombines TRBV6-6 with TRBJ1-5; 7 nucleotides align to TRBD1. The V gene end was trimmed by 8 bases and the J gene end by 10 bases; junction bases not matched to a gene: 20. The CDR3 length is 16 residues. CDR1 is MNHNY, CDR2 SVGAGI, per germline (reference sequence). As DNA, the CDR3 is TGTGCCAGCCTATTCACAATCGACAGGGCGTTAGGACCCCAGCATTTT. Translating gives CASLFTIDRALGPQHF.

This chain connects TRBV5-1 to TRBJ2-1; 7 bases match TRBD2. Germline CDR1 and CDR2: SGHRS and YFSETQ. The V gene end was trimmed by 4 bases and the J gene end by 10 bases; junction bases not matched to a gene: 11. This CDR3 region has 14 residues. CDR3 sequence (DNA): TGCGCCAGCAGCCCCGGCCGGGGACTAAGAGAGCAGTTCTTC. Translation gives CASSPGRGLREQFF. The entire variable domain, with the rest obtained from reference TRBV5-1 and TRBJ2-1, is as follows: KAGVTQTPRYLIKTRGQQVTLSCSPISGHRSVSWYQQTPGQGLQFLFEYFSETQRNKGNFPGRFSGRQFSNSRSEMNVSTLELGDSALYLCASSPGRGLREQFFGPGTRLTVL.

This clonotype was counted between two and nine times. The chain employs TRBV7-9 and TRBJ2-3, with 14 nucleotides matching TRBD2. The germline CDR1 and CDR2 sequences are SEHNR and FQNEAQ (reference sequence). J gave up 4 bases and V 5 bases, and 11 bases lay outside the gene matches. The CDR3 runs 18 residues. The DNA for the CDR3 is TGTGCCAGCAGCCCGACTAGCGGGGGGGCGGAGTCCCCAGATACGCAGTATTTT. As protein: CASSPTSGGAESPDTQYF. Together with reference TRBV7-9 and TRBJ2-3, the CDR3 gives the full variable domain: DTGVSQNPRHKITKRGQNVTFRCDPISEHNRLYWYRQTLGQGPEFLTYFQNEAQLEKSRLLSDRFSAERPKGSFSTLEIQRTEQGDSAMYLCASSPTSGGAESPDTQYFGPGTRLTVL.